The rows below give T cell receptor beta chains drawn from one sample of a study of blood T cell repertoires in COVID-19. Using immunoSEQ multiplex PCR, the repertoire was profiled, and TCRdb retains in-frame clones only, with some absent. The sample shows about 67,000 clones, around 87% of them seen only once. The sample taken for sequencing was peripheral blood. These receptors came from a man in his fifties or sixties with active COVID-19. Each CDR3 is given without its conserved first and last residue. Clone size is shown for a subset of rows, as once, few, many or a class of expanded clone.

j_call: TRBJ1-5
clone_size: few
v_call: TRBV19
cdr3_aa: ASTTGTTKQPQH

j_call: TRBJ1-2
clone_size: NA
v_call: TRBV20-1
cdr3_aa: SAPGGLGYT

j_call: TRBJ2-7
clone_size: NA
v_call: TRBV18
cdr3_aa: ASSPTRPGTRAREQY

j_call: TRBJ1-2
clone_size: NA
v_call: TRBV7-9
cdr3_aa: ASSFRDRDGYT

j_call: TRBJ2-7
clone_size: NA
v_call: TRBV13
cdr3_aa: ASSLDLRGSSYEQY

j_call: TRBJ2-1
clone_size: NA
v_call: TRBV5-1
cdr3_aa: ASSLATGSSYNEQF

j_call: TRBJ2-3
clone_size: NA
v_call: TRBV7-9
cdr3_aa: ASSFAAGADTQY

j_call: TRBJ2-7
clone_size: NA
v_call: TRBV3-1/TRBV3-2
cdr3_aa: ASSQDQTGPRYEQY

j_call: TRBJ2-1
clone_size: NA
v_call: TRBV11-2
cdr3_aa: ASSASGSSYNEQF

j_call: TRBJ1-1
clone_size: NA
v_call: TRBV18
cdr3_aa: ASSQRTGYDTEAF

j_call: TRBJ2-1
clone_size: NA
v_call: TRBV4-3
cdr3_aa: ASSKTSGEALEQF

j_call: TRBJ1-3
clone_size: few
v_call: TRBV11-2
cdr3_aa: ASSLDLPRGTGISGNTIY

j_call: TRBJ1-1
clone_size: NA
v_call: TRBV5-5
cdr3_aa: ASRTDRGLDFTTLTEAF

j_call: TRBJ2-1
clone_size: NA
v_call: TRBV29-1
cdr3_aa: SVEVAGVRNEQF

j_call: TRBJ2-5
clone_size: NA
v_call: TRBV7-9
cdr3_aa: ASTSGMQRTGARETQY

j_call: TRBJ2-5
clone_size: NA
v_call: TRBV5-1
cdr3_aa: ASSQSGTGGLETQY

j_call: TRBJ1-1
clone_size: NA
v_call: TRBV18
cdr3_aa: ASSPRQEVMNTEAF

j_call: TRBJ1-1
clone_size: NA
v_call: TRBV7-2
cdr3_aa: ASSLNRGNTEAF

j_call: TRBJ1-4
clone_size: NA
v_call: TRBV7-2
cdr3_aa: ASSMGQGREKLF

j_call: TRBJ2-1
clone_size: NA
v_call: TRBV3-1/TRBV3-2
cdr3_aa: ASSQNLAGVDEQF

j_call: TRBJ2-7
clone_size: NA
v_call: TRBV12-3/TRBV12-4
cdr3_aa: ASSYRDEQY

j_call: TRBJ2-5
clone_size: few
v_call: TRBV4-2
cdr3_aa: ASRATGTGLQETQY

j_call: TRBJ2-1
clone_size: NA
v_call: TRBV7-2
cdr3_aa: ASSVQLGRDEQF

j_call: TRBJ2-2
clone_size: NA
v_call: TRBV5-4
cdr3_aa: ASSLAGGRNTGELF

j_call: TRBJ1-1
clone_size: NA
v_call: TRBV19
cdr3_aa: ASSQDTVNTEAF

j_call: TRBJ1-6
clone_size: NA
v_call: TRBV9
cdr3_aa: ASSVDGGFHPSSDNSPLH

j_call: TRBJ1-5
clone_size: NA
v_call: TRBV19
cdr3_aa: ASSMSRSNQPQH

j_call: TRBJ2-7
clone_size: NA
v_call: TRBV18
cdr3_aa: ASSPRTDRDEQY

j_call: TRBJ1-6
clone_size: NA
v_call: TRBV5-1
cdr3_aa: ASSAAGTGNSPLH

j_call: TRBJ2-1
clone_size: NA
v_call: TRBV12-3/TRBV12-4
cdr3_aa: ASSSSNEQF